This TCR beta chain is drawn from a study of blood T cell repertoires in COVID-19. Overall study context: The origin of the acute and convalescent COVID-19 samples was the United States, Italy and Spain. From T cells, B-cell-depleted T cells, or PBMCs came the material, which was cDNA or gDNA.

In the original analysis: Amplification with reference gene primers provided the estimates of nucleated cell counts. Profiled with immunoSEQ multiplex PCR; TCRdb holds only in-frame clones, not every one. The D gene and trimming were derived from the DNA, and the V and J assignments and clone size from that table. The sample consists of about 230,000 clones, 75% to 90% of them appearing once. Germline assignment: CDR1 MNHEY and CDR2 SMNVEV (reference sequence). CDR3 length: 16 residues. V lost 2 bases to trimming and J lost 6 bases; unmatched junction nucleotides: 10. This TCR derives from a woman between 65 and 79 years old with active or convalescent COVID-19. This rearrangement joins TRBV27 to TRBJ2-3, with 8 nucleotides matching TRBD2. The sample consisted of peripheral blood. The CDR3: CASSLAGRGALDTQYF. The CDR3 nucleotides are TGTGCCAGCAGTTTAGCGGGGCGGGGGGCCCTGGATACGCAGTATTTT.